This T cell receptor beta chain was retrieved from a study of a mutant IDH1 vaccine in newly diagnosed glioma. Study-level background: Earlier care involved radiotherapy, temozolomide, or both, and the majority received both.

Sample time point: week 35, safety follow-up. Topical imiquimod was applied with each vaccine dose, which held 300 ug of mutant IDH1 20-mer peptide. Some clones are missing from TCRdb's copy, which holds only in-frame ones; the method was immunoSEQ multiplex PCR. The data hold roughly 50,000 clones, with under 85% observed a single time. CDR3 length: 16 residues. Deletions cut 4 bases from V and 3 bases from J, with 16 bases between. CDR1 and CDR2 from the germline V gene are MNHNY and SVGAGI (reference sequence). Comment on this clone: Antigen unknown.

The sample here was PBMCs, taken from a glioma patient whose treatment included an IDH1 peptide vaccine. The chain links TRBV6-6 to TRBJ1-5, with D perhaps matching TRBD1 (6 bases). This clonotype was sampled from a man in his forties with glioma. CDR3 loop: CASSSQVGGPNQPQHF. The CDR3 DNA reads TGTGCCAGCAGTTCACAGGTAGGGGGGCCCAATCAGCCCCAGCATTTT.